These 23 T cell receptor beta chains were sequenced from one sample in a study of blood T cell repertoires in COVID-19. Some clones are missing from TCRdb's copy, which holds only in-frame ones; the method was immunoSEQ multiplex PCR. Seen here are about 60,000 clones, 80% to 90% observed once, and the top ten hold 1.2%. Sequenced: peripheral blood. The source of these receptors is a man aged 40-49 years with acute or convalescent COVID-19.

This clone turned up a few times. The rearrangement uses TRBV6-5 and TRBJ1-2; D remains ambiguous. The CDR3 runs to 15 residues. The germline gives CDR1 MNHEY, CDR2 SVGAGI. Trimming left V 0 bases short and J 4 bases short, with 12 bases between. CDR3 residues: CASSYSLRHLYGYTF. CDR3 sequence (DNA): TGTGCCAGCAGTTACTCTCTCAGACACCTCTATGGCTACACCTTC.

The CDR3 DNA reads TGTGCCAGCGGCCGACAGGGGATTAATGAAAAACTGTTTTTT. This codes for CASGRQGINEKLFF. The gene calls are TRBV2 and TRBJ1-4; 8 positions agree with TRBD1. V shed 8 bases, J shed 4 bases, and the junction held 6 bases outside the gene matches. CDR1 and CDR2 (germline): SNHLY, FYNNEI. CDR3 length: 14 residues.

The rearrangement joins TRBV5-1 to TRBJ2-5; 9 positions match TRBD2. The junction had 14 bases not matched to a gene; V was cut back by 7 bases and J by 7 bases. CDR3 length: 15 residues. The germline V gene encodes CDR1 SGHRS and CDR2 YFSETQ. The CDR3 DNA reads as TGCGCCAGCTCCCGCTCCGGGACTAGCATGGTGACCCAGTACTTC. Its protein is CASSRSGTSMVTQYF.

The chain recombines TRBV27 with TRBJ2-2, with 9 bases matching TRBD1. The V segment lost 8 bases and the J segment 3 bases; nucleotides outside the gene matches: 10. Germline CDR1 is MNHEY and CDR2 is SMNVEV (reference sequence). The CDR3 covers 16 residues. In nucleotides, the CDR3 is TGTGCCAGCCGGTACGAGGGACAGGGCCACACCGGGGAGCTGTTTTTT. It translates to CASRYEGQGHTGELFF.

CDR3 protein: CASSEEGLPPNEQFF. The CDR3 nucleotides are TGTGCCAGCAGTGAAGAGGGACTGCCTCCCAATGAGCAGTTCTTC. This chain links TRBV6-1 with TRBJ2-1, with a weak D call TRBD2 (6 bases). Germline V gene data show CDR1 as MNHNS and CDR2 as SASEGT. This CDR3 has 15 residues. Between the trimmed V and J ends, which lost 1 base and 6 bases, there was a span of 13 bases.

This rearrangement joins TRBV19 to TRBJ1-4, with a tentative D call TRBD1 (6 bases). CDR3 length equals 16 residues. Germline CDR1 is LNHDA and CDR2 is SQIVND (reference sequence). Trimming left V 4 bases short and J 0 bases short, with 12 bases between. The CDR3 here is CASSTSGGPTNEKLFF. Written as DNA, the CDR3 is TGTGCCAGTAGTACCTCGGGGGGGCCAACTAATGAAAAACTGTTTTTT.

The V call is TRBV9, the J call TRBJ1-4; unclear D gene. The length of the CDR3 is 15 residues. Germline-derived CDR1 and CDR2 are SGDLS and YYNGEE. Trimming pared 0 bases from V and 1 base from J, leaving 7 bases between. CDR3 sequence (DNA): TGTGCCAGCAGCGTAGGACCAGGAACTAATGAAAAACTGTTTTTT. It specifies CASSVGPGTNEKLFF.

V is TRBV2 and J is TRBJ1-2, with TRBD1 matching 8 bases. V was pared by 8 bases and J by 5 bases, with 7 bases of the junction left unmatched. Germline CDR1 SNHLY, CDR2 FYNNEI. The CDR3 contains 13 residues. The CDR3 here is CASGGQGQYGYTF. CDR3 in DNA: TGTGCCAGCGGCGGACAGGGACAGTATGGCTACACCTTC. The full variable domain, with the rest looked up from reference TRBV2 and TRBJ1-2, is EPEVTQTPSHQVTQMGQEVILRCVPISNHLYFYWYRQILGQKVEFLVSFYNNEISEKSEIFDDQFSVERPDGSNFTLKIRSTKLEDSAMYFCASGGQGQYGYTFGSGTRLTVV.

This rearrangement joins TRBV6-5 to TRBJ2-4; 7 bases line up with TRBD2. Germline V gene lookup returns CDR1 MNHEY and CDR2 SVGAGI. CDR3 length equals 15 residues. V was clipped by 3 bases and J by 1 base; unmatched bases: 3. The DNA of the CDR3 is TGTGCCAGCAGTTATGGGCGGGGGGCCAAAAACATTCAGTACTTC. Its protein is CASSYGRGAKNIQYF.

This clone was counted a single time. The V gene is TRBV11-1, the J gene TRBJ1-4; maybe TRBD1 (6 bases). There are 14 residues in the CDR3. Germline CDR1 and CDR2: SGHAT and FQDESV (reference sequence). V was pared by 4 bases and J by 8 bases, with 14 bases between. The CDR3 region has the DNA TGTGCCAGCAGCTCTTACCGGGACAACGAAAAACTGTTTTTT. Residues: CASSSYRDNEKLFF.

The V and J genes are TRBV5-1 and TRBJ2-3; 9 bases match TRBD2. V gave up 2 bases and J gave up 2 bases; unmatched junction bases: 3. CDR3 length equals 15 residues. Looked up from germline, CDR1 is SGHRS and CDR2 is YFSETQ. The CDR3 reads CASSFQRGVTDTQYF. The CDR3, as DNA: TGCGCCAGCAGCTTCCAGCGGGGGGTCACAGATACGCAGTATTTT.

CDR3 sequence reads: CASSQDRGGADTQYF. CDR3 nucleotides: TGTGCCAGCAGCCAGGACAGGGGGGGAGCAGATACGCAGTATTTT. V usage is TRBV6-5 and J usage is TRBJ2-3; 10 bases fit TRBD1. This CDR3 comprises 15 residues. Per the germline V gene, CDR1 is MNHEY and CDR2 is SVGAGI. V gave up 6 bases and J gave up 4 bases; unmatched junction bases: 7.

The chain links TRBV3-1 (or the pseudogene TRBV3-2) to TRBJ2-2; TRBD2 matches 8 bases. V was pared by 5 bases and J by 3 bases, with 8 bases of the junction left unmatched. Germline V gene sequence: CDR1 LGHDT, CDR2 YNNKEL (reference sequence). This CDR3 has 16 amino acids. CDR3: CASSARRGGHTGELFF. The CDR3 coding sequence is TGTGCCAGCAGCGCACGTCGGGGGGGCCACACCGGGGAGCTGTTTTTT.

This clone appeared a single time. The chain couples TRBV6-6 to TRBJ2-3, with a tentative D call TRBD1 (6 bases). Deletions cut 5 bases from V and 0 bases from J, with 9 bases between. This CDR3 is built from 14 residues. Germline-derived CDR1 and CDR2 are MNHNY and SVGAGI (reference sequence). CDR3 coding DNA: TGTGCCAGCAGTGGGACATACAGCACAGATACGCAGTATTTT. Protein sequence: CASSGTYSTDTQYF.

The chain has TRBV6-2 or TRBV6-3 and TRBJ2-3, with D hard to call. The V and J ends lost 4 bases and 0 bases respectively, with 5 bases between them. Germline V gene sequence: CDR1 MNHEY, CDR2 SVGEGT. The length of the CDR3 is 13 residues. The CDR3: CASSWQSTDTQYF. The DNA for the CDR3 is TGTGCCAGCAGTTGGCAGAGCACAGATACGCAGTATTTT.

The chain links TRBV7-2 to TRBJ1-1; no reliable D call. The CDR3 has 14 amino acids. V shed 1 base and J shed 1 base, with 7 bases lying between them. The germline V gene has CDR1 SGHTA and CDR2 FQGNSA. CDR3 region: CASSLGPRNTEAFF. In DNA, the CDR3 is TGTGCCAGCAGCTTAGGCCCGAGGAACACTGAAGCTTTCTTT.

CDR3 residues: CASSLSSTGPNYGYTF. The CDR3 DNA follows: TGTGCCAGCAGCCTCTCTTCGACAGGGCCTAACTATGGCTACACCTTC. The chain couples TRBV9 to TRBJ1-2; 7 bases are shared with TRBD1. Germline values: CDR1 SGDLS, CDR2 YYNGEE. V dropped 4 bases and J dropped 0; count of bases not matched to a gene: 9. The CDR3 spans 16 residues.

This clone was picked up a small number of times. The chain combines TRBV28 with TRBJ2-5; 7 bases line up with TRBD2. V lost 8 bases and J lost 3; bases outside the gene matches: 3. The CDR3 spans 12 residues. Per the germline V gene, CDR1 is MDHEN and CDR2 is SYDVKM. CDR3 in amino acids: CASLGGKETQYF. CDR3 sequence (DNA): TGTGCCAGCCTGGGGGGGAAAGAGACCCAGTACTTC.

V gene TRBV6-6 combines with J gene TRBJ1-5; TRBD1 is a possible D gene (5 bases). The V gene lost 2 bases and the J gene lost 7 bases, with 12 bases spanning the gap. The germline gives CDR1 MNHNY, CDR2 SVGAGI (reference sequence). This CDR3 comprises 14 residues. As DNA, the CDR3 is TGTGCCAGCAGTTACACCCCCCAGGGACAGCCCCAGCATTTT. Translating gives CASSYTPQGQPQHF.

The genes are TRBV23-1 and TRBJ1-2; TRBD1 might be the D (6 bases). TRBV23-1 qualifies as an ORF whose function is uncertain. The CDR3 has 13 residues. Trimming took 10 bases from V and 2 from J, leaving 14 bases between them. CDR3 in amino acids: CANTLQGNYGYTF. CDR3 nucleotide sequence: TGCGCCAATACCCTTCAGGGGAACTATGGCTACACCTTC.

The rearrangement uses TRBV6-5 and TRBJ1-2; D is perhaps TRBD1 (6 bases). Germline loops: CDR1 MNHEY, CDR2 SVGAGI. The CDR3 contains 15 residues. The germline V and J ends were trimmed by 5 bases and 7 bases, with 20 bases remaining between them. CDR3 residues: CASSSDRLLFGGYTF. CDR3 coding DNA: TGTGCCAGCAGTAGCGACAGGCTTTTATTCGGTGGCTACACCTTC.

The rearrangement links TRBV19 to TRBJ1-2; D uncertain. V lost 4 bases to trimming and J lost 0 bases, with 18 bases between them. The CDR3 sequence is 17 residues long. Germline assignment: CDR1 LNHDA and CDR2 SQIVND (reference sequence). CDR3 coding DNA: TGTGCCAGTAGTACCTCCAGTGGCAGGAACTCTAACTATGGCTACACCTTC. Encoded protein: CASSTSSGRNSNYGYTF.

This rearrangement joins TRBV11-2 to TRBJ1-4, with 10 bases matching TRBD1. The V gene end was trimmed by 5 bases and the J gene end by 7 bases; junction bases not matched to a gene: 13. CDR3 length: 17 residues. Per the germline V gene, CDR1 is SGHAT and CDR2 is FQNNGV. Here the CDR3 reads CASSPGQGGLAPEKLFF. CDR3 coding DNA: TGTGCCAGCAGCCCCGGACAGGGGGGGTTGGCGCCTGAAAAACTGTTTTTT.